The T cell receptor beta chain described here comes from a study of identical twins. Study-level results: Conclusions were based on cross-sectional statistical analysis, without following the same donors. Carriage of fewer insertions was seen in abundant cord blood beta clonotypes, whereas memory repertoires showed none.

The CDR3 length is 14 residues. The germline V gene encodes CDR1 SGHNT and CDR2 YENEEA. V was shortened by 5 bases and J by 10 bases, with 20 bases between the two germline ends. The table lists this clonotype with many counts. Its antigen is not identified. The donor group consisted entirely of healthy Caucasians. Template switching supplied a universal primer site; unique molecular identifiers were carried on the cDNA. TCRdb called the 5' RACE reads again in MiXCR, with one record for every CDR3 protein. The sample consists of approximately 240,000 distinct CDR3 sequences, roughly 13% of them appearing once.

This TCR was recovered from a woman younger than 30 in good health. The sequencing sample was made of memory (CD45RO+) T cells sorted from blood. The chain is built from TRBV11-3 and TRBJ2-5, with D perhaps matching TRBD1 (6 bases). CDR3 residues: CASSRRGETRIQYF. CDR3 in DNA: TGTGCCAGCAGCCGCAGGGGAGAGACCAGAATCCAGTACTTC.